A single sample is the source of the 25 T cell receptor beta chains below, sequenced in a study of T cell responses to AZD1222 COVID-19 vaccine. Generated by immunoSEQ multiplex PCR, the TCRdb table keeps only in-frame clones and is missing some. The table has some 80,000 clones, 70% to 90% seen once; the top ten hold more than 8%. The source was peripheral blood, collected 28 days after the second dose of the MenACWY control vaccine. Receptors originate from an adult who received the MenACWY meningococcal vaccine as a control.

The CDR3 DNA reads as TGTGCCAGCAGTGTGGACAGGGGGCTAACTGAAGCTTTCTTT. Protein product: CASSVDRGLTEAFF. J is TRBJ1-1 and V is TRBV2; 11 bases are shared with TRBD1. CDR1 and CDR2 from the germline V gene are SNHLY and FYNNEI. With V trimmed by 4 bases and J by 5 bases, 3 bases remained unmatched. The CDR3 sequence is 14 residues long.

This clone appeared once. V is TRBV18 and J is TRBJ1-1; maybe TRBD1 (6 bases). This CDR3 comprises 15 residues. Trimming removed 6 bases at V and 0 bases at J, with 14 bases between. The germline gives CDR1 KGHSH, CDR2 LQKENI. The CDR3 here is CASSGQSGVNTEAFF. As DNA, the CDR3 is TGTGCCAGCTCGGGGCAGTCAGGGGTGAACACTGAAGCTTTCTTT. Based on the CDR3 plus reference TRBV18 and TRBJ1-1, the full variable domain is NAGVMQNPRHLVRRRGQEARLRCSPMKGHSHVYWYRQLPEEGLKFMVYLQKENIIDESGMPKERFSAEFPKEGPSILRIQQVVRGDSAAYFCASSGQSGVNTEAFFGQGTRLTVV.

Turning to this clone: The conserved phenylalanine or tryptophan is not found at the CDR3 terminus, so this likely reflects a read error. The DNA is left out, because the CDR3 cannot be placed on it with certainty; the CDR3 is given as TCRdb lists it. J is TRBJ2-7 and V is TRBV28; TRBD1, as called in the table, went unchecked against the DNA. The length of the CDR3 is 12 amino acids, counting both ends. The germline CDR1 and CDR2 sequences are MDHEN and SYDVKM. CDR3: CASSPARDRVVL.

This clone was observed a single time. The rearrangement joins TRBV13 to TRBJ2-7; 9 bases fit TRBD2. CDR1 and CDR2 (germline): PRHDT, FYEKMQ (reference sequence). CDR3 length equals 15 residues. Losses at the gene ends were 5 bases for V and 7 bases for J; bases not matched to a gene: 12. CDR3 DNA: TGTGCCAGCAGCGCCATTAAAGCGGGGGGCGGGGAGCAGTACTTC. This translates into CASSAIKAGGGEQYF. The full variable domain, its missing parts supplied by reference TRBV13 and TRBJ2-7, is AAGVIQSPRHLIKEKRETATLKCYPIPRHDTVYWYQQGPGQDPQFLISFYEKMQSDKGSIPDRFSAQQFSDYHSELNMSSLELGDSALYFCASSAIKAGGGEQYFGPGTRLTVT.

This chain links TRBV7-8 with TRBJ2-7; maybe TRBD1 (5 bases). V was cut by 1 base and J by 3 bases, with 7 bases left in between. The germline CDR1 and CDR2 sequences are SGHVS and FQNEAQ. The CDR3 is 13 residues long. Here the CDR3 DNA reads TGTGCCAGCAGCTTAGGACAGCACTACGAGCAGTACTTC. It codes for CASSLGQHYEQYF.

CDR3 DNA: TGCGCCAGCAGCTTGCCTAGCGGATCCTACGAGCAGTACTTC. Translating gives CASSLPSGSYEQYF. The chain combines TRBV5-1 with TRBJ2-7, with 7 positions matching TRBD2. The trim removed 1 base at V and 1 base at J, leaving 2 bases unmatched. CDR1 is SGHRS, CDR2 YFSETQ, per germline. There are 14 residues in the CDR3.

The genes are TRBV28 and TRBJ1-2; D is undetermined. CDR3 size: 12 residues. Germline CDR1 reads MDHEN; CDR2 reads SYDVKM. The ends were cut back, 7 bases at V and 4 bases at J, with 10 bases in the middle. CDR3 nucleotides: TGTGCCAGCAATGCGGAAGGCTATGGCTACACCTTC. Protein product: CASNAEGYGYTF.

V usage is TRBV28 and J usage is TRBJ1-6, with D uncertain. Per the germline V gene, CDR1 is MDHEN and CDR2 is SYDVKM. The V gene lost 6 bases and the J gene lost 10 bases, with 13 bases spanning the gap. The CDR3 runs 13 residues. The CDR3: CASRTEVRSPLHF. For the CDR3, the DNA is TGTGCCAGCAGAACCGAAGTAAGGTCACCCCTCCACTTT. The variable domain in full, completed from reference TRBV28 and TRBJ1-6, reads DVKVTQSSRYLVKRTGEKVFLECVQDMDHENMFWYRQDPGLGLRLIYFSYDVKMKEKGDIPEGYSVSREKKERFSLILESASTNQTSMYLCASRTEVRSPLHFGNGTRLTVT.

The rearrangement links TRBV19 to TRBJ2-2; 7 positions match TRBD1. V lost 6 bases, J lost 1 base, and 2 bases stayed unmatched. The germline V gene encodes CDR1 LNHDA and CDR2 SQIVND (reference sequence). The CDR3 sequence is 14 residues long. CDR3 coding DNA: TGTGCCAGTAGCCGGGACAGGAACACCGGGGAGCTGTTTTTT. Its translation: CASSRDRNTGELFF.

The CDR3 protein is CASSDWDPREQYF. CDR3 sequence (DNA): TGTGCCAGCAGTGATTGGGACCCGCGGGAGCAGTACTTC. The genes are TRBV2 and TRBJ2-7; D assignment may be TRBD1 or TRBD2 (5 bases each). CDR1 and CDR2 (germline): SNHLY, FYNNEI. The V gene lost 3 bases and the J gene lost 7 bases, with 13 bases spanning the gap. This CDR3 is 13 amino acids long.

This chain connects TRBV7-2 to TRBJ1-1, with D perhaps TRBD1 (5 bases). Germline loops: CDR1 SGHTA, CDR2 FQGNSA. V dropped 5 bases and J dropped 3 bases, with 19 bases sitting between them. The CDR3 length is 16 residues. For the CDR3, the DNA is TGTGCCAGCAGCCCGTTTCCAGGGCGGGTGTACACTGAAGCTTTCTTT. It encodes CASSPFPGRVYTEAFF.

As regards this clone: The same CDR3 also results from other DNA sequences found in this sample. The CDR3 bases are TGTGCCAGCTCACCAGGAGATCAGCCCCAGCATTTT. It codes for CASSPGDQPQHF. This chain connects TRBV18 to TRBJ1-5; D gene uncertain. Germline assignment: CDR1 KGHSH and CDR2 LQKENI. There are 12 residues in the CDR3. Trimming shortened V by 2 bases and J by 5 bases, and 4 bases separated the two germline ends.

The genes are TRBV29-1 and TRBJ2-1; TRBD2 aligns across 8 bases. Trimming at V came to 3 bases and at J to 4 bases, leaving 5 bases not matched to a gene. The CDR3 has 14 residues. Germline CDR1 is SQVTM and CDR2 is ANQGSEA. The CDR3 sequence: CSVDVTSAYNEQFF. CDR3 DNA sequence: TGCAGCGTTGATGTGACTAGCGCATACAATGAGCAGTTCTTC.

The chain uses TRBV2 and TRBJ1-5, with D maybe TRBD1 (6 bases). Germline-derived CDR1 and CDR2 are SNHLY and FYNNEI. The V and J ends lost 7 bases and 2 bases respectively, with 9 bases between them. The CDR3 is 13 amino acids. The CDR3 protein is CASKGEGNQPQHF. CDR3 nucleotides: TGTGCCAGCAAGGGGGAGGGCAATCAGCCCCAGCATTTT. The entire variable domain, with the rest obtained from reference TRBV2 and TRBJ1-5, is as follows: EPEVTQTPSHQVTQMGQEVILRCVPISNHLYFYWYRQILGQKVEFLVSFYNNEISEKSEIFDDQFSVERPDGSNFTLKIRSTKLEDSAMYFCASKGEGNQPQHFGDGTRLSIL.

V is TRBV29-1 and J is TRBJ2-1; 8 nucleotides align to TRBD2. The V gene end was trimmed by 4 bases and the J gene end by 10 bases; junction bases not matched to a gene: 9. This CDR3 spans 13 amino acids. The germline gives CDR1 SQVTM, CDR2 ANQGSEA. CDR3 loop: CSVANAGGGEQFF. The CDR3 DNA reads TGCAGCGTTGCTAACGCCGGGGGGGGCGAGCAGTTCTTC.

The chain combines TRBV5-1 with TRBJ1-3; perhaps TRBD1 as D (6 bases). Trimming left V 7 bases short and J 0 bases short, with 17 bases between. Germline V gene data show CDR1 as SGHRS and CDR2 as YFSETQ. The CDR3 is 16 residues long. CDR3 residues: CASYLGDRNSGNTIYF. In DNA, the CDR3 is TGCGCCAGCTATCTTGGCGACAGGAACTCTGGAAACACCATATATTTT.

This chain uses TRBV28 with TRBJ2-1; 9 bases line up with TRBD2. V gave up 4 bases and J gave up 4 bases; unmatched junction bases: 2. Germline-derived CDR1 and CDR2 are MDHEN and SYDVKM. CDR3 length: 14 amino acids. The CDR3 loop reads CASSSGLAYNEQFF. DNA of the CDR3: TGTGCCAGCAGTTCAGGACTAGCGTACAATGAGCAGTTCTTC.

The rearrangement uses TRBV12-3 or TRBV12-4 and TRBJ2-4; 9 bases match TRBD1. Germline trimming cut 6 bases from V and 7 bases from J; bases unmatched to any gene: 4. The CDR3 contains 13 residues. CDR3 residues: CASRPGQGNIQYF. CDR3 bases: TGTGCCAGCAGGCCTGGACAGGGGAACATTCAGTACTTC.

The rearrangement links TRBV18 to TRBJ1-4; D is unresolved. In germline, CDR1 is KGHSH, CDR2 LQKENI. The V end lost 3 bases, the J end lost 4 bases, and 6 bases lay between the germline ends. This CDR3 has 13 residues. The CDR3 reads CASSPEHNEKLFF. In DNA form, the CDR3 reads TGTGCCAGCTCACCGGAACATAATGAAAAACTGTTTTTT.

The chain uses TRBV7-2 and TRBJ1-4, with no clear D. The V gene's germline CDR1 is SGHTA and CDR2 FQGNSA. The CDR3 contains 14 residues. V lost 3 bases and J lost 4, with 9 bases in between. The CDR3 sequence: CASSFGQNNEKLFF. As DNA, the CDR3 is TGTGCCAGCAGCTTTGGTCAAAATAATGAAAAACTGTTTTTT.

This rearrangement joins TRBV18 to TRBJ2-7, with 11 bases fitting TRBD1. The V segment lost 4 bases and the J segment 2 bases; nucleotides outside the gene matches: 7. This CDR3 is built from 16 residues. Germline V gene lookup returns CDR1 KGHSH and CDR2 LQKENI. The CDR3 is CASSLNRDRGTYEQYF. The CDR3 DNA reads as TGTGCCAGCTCACTCAACCGGGACAGGGGGACCTACGAGCAGTACTTC.

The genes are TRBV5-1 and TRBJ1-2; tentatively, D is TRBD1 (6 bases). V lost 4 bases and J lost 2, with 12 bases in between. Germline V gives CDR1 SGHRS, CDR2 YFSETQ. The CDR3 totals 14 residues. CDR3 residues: CASSPEGGNYGYTF. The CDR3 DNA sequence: TGCGCCAGCAGCCCGGAGGGGGGGAACTATGGCTACACCTTC.

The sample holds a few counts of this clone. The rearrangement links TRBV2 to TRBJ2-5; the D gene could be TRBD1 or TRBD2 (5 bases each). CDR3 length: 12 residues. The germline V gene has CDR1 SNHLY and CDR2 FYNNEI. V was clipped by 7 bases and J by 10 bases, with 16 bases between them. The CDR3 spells CASIARTGLQYF. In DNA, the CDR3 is TGTGCCAGCATTGCCCGTACGGGGCTCCAGTACTTC.

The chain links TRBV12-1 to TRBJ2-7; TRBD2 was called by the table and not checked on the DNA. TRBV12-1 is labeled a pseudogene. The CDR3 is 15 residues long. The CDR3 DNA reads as TGTGCCAGCGGCTCCGGTGACCCACTAAACTACGAGCAGTACTTC. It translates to CASGSGDPLNYEQYF.

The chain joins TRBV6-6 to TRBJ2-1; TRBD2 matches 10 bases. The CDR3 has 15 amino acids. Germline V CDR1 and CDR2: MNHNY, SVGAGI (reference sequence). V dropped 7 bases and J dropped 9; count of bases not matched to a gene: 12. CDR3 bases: TGTGCCAGCATCCCTAGCGGGGGAGCGGTGGGTGAGCAGTTCTTC. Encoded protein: CASIPSGGAVGEQFF.